One sample yielded the 25 T cell receptor beta chains listed below, sequenced in a study of CD4 T cells in relation to SARS-CoV-2 and coronaviruses. The unexposed donors gave CD4+ T cells in 2011-2018, prior to COVID-19. Assay used: immunoSEQ multiplex PCR; TCRdb lists only in-frame clones, some missing. The sample contains about 64,000 clones, approximately 94% of which appear only once. Material for sequencing was naive CD4+ T cells from PBMCs. Subset of the sample: naive CD4+ T cells isolated by negative enrichment. The receptors were gathered from a human donor in good health.

The V gene is TRBV6-5, the J gene TRBJ1-3, with no clear D. V gave up 7 bases and J gave up 7 bases, with 14 bases separating them. The CDR3 runs to 13 residues. CDR1 and CDR2 (germline): MNHEY, SVGAGI. The CDR3 sequence is CASNSGLSNTIYF. CDR3 bases: TGTGCCAGCAATAGTGGGCTTTCGAACACCATATATTTT.

This clone was seen just once. This rearrangement joins TRBV5-6 to TRBJ2-5, with 7 bases identical to TRBD1. The CDR3 consists of 15 residues. The germline CDR1 and CDR2 sequences are SGHDT and YYEEEE. Trimming took 7 bases from V and 4 from J; bases not matched to a gene: 13. CDR3 bases: TGTGCCAGCTCACCCCGTAGGGGGCCGGTAGAGACCCAGTACTTC. It encodes CASSPRRGPVETQYF.

The chain combines TRBV28 with TRBJ2-6; no firm D call. The CDR3 consists of 16 residues. From germline, CDR1 is MDHEN and CDR2 SYDVKM. V was trimmed by 5 bases and J by 0 bases, leaving 11 bases between them. The CDR3 is CASSKYVSSGANVLTF. The CDR3 DNA is TGTGCCAGCAGTAAATATGTAAGCTCTGGGGCCAACGTCCTGACTTTC.

The CDR3 protein is CASGRGQETQYF. CDR3 nucleotides: TGTGCCAGCGGCCGGGGCCAAGAGACCCAGTACTTC. The gene calls are TRBV7-9 and TRBJ2-5, with a tentative D call TRBD2 (5 bases). The CDR3 extends over 12 amino acids. CDR1 and CDR2 from the germline V gene are SEHNR and FQNEAQ (reference sequence). V was clipped by 8 bases and J by 1 base, with 8 bases between them.

This clone has just a few counts. The V gene is TRBV7-9, the J gene TRBJ2-2; D possibly uses TRBD1 or TRBD2 (5 bases each). Between the trimmed V and J ends, which lost 5 bases and 2 bases, there was a span of 15 bases. Germline V gene data show CDR1 as SEHNR and CDR2 as FQNEAQ (reference sequence). This CDR3 is built from 16 residues. CDR3 bases: TGTGCCAGCAGCGTAACCGGGACCATAAACACCGGGGAGCTGTTTTTT. This encodes CASSVTGTINTGELFF.

The rearrangement uses TRBV10-2 and TRBJ2-3; D perhaps matches TRBD2 (7 bases). The germline gives CDR1 WSHSY, CDR2 SAAADI. The length of the CDR3 is 21 residues. V was clipped by 0 bases and J by 4 bases, with 29 bases between them. The CDR3 loop reads CASSESKGGVMASGRADTQYF. In DNA form, the CDR3 reads TGCGCCAGCAGTGAGTCGAAAGGGGGAGTGATGGCTAGCGGAAGGGCAGATACGCAGTATTTT.

This chain joins TRBV19 and TRBJ1-5; TRBD1 matches 10 bases. Trimming at V came to 6 bases and at J to 6 bases, leaving 11 bases not matched to a gene. This CDR3 has 16 amino acids. Germline CDR1 is LNHDA and CDR2 is SQIVND (reference sequence). CDR3 nucleotide sequence: TGTGCCAGTAGGGAATACGGGACAGGGGATGGTCAGCCCCAGCATTTT. Residues: CASREYGTGDGQPQHF.

The genes are TRBV15 and TRBJ2-7; D not certain. Trimming cost V 0 bases and J 3 bases, with 12 bases left between them. The CDR3 spans 15 residues. Germline CDR1 is LNHNV and CDR2 is YYDKDF (reference sequence). The CDR3: CATSRDEQADYEQYF. As DNA, the CDR3 is TGTGCCACCAGCAGAGATGAGCAGGCCGACTACGAGCAGTACTTC.

This clone was observed a single time. The V call is TRBV5-1, the J call TRBJ1-1; D ambiguous. Deletions cut 0 bases from V and 1 base from J, with 4 bases between. This CDR3 spans 13 amino acids. The germline CDR1 and CDR2 sequences are SGHRS and YFSETQ. The CDR3 DNA reads TGCGCCAGCAGCTTGGCTTGGAACACTGAAGCTTTCTTT. It is translated as CASSLAWNTEAFF.

The gene calls are TRBV6-5 and TRBJ2-7; 11 nucleotides agree with TRBD2. Germline V lookup: CDR1 MNHEY, CDR2 SVGAGI. The CDR3 sequence is 16 residues long. Trimming cost V 0 bases and J 4 bases; bases outside gene matches: 5. CDR3 in amino acids: CASSYSFLAGGYEQYF. CDR3 DNA sequence: TGTGCCAGCAGTTACTCGTTCCTAGCGGGGGGATACGAGCAGTACTTC.

CDR3 sequence: CASSLIQGTMNTEAFF. In nucleotides, the CDR3 is TGTGCCAGCAGTTTAATCCAGGGGACTATGAACACTGAAGCTTTCTTT. The V and J genes are TRBV27 and TRBJ1-1; weak D call: TRBD1 (6 bases). V shed 2 bases and J shed 0 bases, with 13 bases lying between them. This CDR3 comprises 16 residues. Germline V CDR1 and CDR2: MNHEY, SMNVEV (reference sequence).

V gene TRBV7-2 combines with J gene TRBJ2-5; 8 nucleotides match TRBD1. V shed 6 bases and J 2 bases; nucleotides not matched to a gene: 14. CDR3 length: 17 residues. Germline V CDR1 and CDR2: SGHTA, FQGNSA. CDR3 DNA: TGTGCCAGCAGGCCGTGGGGCAGGGGGCGCGGACAAGAGACCCAGTACTTC. This gives the protein CASRPWGRGRGQETQYF.

This rearrangement joins TRBV7-9 to TRBJ2-7; D gene uncertain. V dropped 4 bases and J dropped 6 bases, with 22 bases sitting between them. The CDR3 extends over 16 amino acids. Germline values: CDR1 SEHNR, CDR2 FQNEAQ (reference sequence). As DNA, the CDR3 is TGTGCCAGCAGCTGGATTCGGCCCCAGATGGTGAGCGAGCAGTACTTC. Its protein is CASSWIRPQMVSEQYF. Filled out from reference TRBV7-9 and TRBJ2-7, the complete variable domain reads DTGVSQNPRHKITKRGQNVTFRCDPISEHNRLYWYRQTLGQGPEFLTYFQNEAQLEKSRLLSDRFSAERPKGSFSTLEIQRTEQGDSAMYLCASSWIRPQMVSEQYFGPGTRLTVT.

The chain combines TRBV24-1 with TRBJ2-7, with 12 bases identical to TRBD2. Germline CDR1 and CDR2: KGHDR and SFDVKD. V was clipped by 4 bases and J by 5 bases; unmatched bases: 8. CDR3 length: 16 residues. The chain's CDR3 is CATSDNGLAGSNEQYF. The CDR3 nucleotides read TGTGCCACCAGTGACAATGGACTAGCGGGATCTAACGAGCAGTACTTC.

This chain connects TRBV18 to TRBJ2-7; 10 bases fit TRBD1. CDR1 and CDR2 (germline): KGHSH, LQKENI. The CDR3 totals 15 residues. V was pared by 4 bases and J by 3 bases, with 6 bases of the junction left unmatched. CDR3 bases: TGTGCCAGCTCACGTCCCGGGACAGGGGACTACGAGCAGTACTTC. This encodes CASSRPGTGDYEQYF.

The chain carries TRBV18 and TRBJ2-7, with a tentative D call TRBD2 (5 bases). The germline V gene encodes CDR1 KGHSH and CDR2 LQKENI. The CDR3 covers 13 residues. The V end lost 4 bases, the J end lost 3 bases, and 10 bases lay between the germline ends. The CDR3 bases are TGTGCCAGCTCACTAAACCGGGGCTACGAGCAGTACTTC. It translates to CASSLNRGYEQYF.

The chain links TRBV6-5 to TRBJ2-7; 7 bases align to TRBD1. Germline CDR1 reads MNHEY; CDR2 reads SVGAGI. The CDR3 loop spans 16 amino acids. Losses at the gene ends were 4 bases for V and 3 bases for J; bases not matched to a gene: 12. CDR3 in amino acids: CASSFPPRDSHYEQYF. The CDR3 DNA reads TGTGCCAGCAGTTTCCCCCCCCGGGACAGTCACTACGAGCAGTACTTC.

This chain connects TRBV7-9 to TRBJ2-1, with 8 bases identical to TRBD2. J was trimmed by 2 bases and V by 6 bases; bases with no gene match: 6. This CDR3 is 15 amino acids long. Germline CDR1 and CDR2: SEHNR and FQNEAQ (reference sequence). The CDR3 here is CASSFSGAAYNEQFF. The CDR3 nucleotides read TGTGCCAGCAGTTTTAGCGGGGCCGCCTACAATGAGCAGTTCTTC.

The sample holds one count of this clone. The chain carries TRBV6-6 and TRBJ1-1; weak D call: TRBD1 (6 bases). The CDR3 extends over 14 amino acids. With 2 bases removed from V and 1 base from J, the gap between germline ends came to 8 bases. The germline V gene has CDR1 MNHNY and CDR2 SVGAGI (reference sequence). The CDR3 loop is CASSYKGGNTEAFF. DNA for the CDR3: TGTGCCAGCAGTTACAAAGGGGGGAACACTGAAGCTTTCTTT.

The gene calls are TRBV9 and TRBJ2-1; the D gene is possibly TRBD1 (6 bases). Deletions cut 4 bases from V and 6 bases from J, with 14 bases between. The CDR3 is made up of 14 amino acids. Looked up from germline, CDR1 is SGDLS and CDR2 is YYNGEE. CDR3 loop: CASSIDDRPNEQFF. The CDR3 nucleotides are TGTGCCAGCAGCATCGACGACAGGCCCAATGAGCAGTTCTTC. Using reference TRBV9 and TRBJ2-1 for the parts outside the CDR3, the full variable domain is DSGVTQTPKHLITATGQRVTLRCSPRSGDLSVYWYQQSLDQGLQFLIQYYNGEERAKGNILERFSAQQFPDLHSELNLSSLELGDSALYFCASSIDDRPNEQFFGPGTRLTVL.

The chain uses TRBV5-8 and TRBJ1-2; 9 positions agree with TRBD1. This CDR3 comprises 16 residues. Germline V gene lookup returns CDR1 SGHTS and CDR2 YDEGEE. V shed 5 bases, J shed 5 bases, and the junction held 13 bases outside the gene matches. CDR3 sequence (DNA): TGTGCCAGCAGGCCGGGACAGGGAACGATCGGGTATGGCTACACCTTC. Translating it yields CASRPGQGTIGYGYTF.

V usage is TRBV28 and J usage is TRBJ2-5; D is unresolved. Germline V CDR1 and CDR2: MDHEN, SYDVKM. The CDR3 spans 12 residues. With 6 bases removed from V and 5 bases from J, the gap between germline ends came to 10 bases. CDR3 DNA: TGTGCCAGCAGCCCCGGTCCCGAGACCCAGTACTTC. It codes for CASSPGPETQYF.

V usage is TRBV27 and J usage is TRBJ2-3; the D is unclear. CDR1 and CDR2 (germline): MNHEY, SMNVEV (reference sequence). Trimming stripped 6 bases from V and 4 bases from J, with 8 bases between. The CDR3 runs 12 residues. CDR3 sequence (DNA): TGTGCCAGCAGCTCACGGGCAGATACGCAGTATTTT. Translating it yields CASSSRADTQYF.

The J gene is TRBJ2-1, the V gene TRBV7-9; no reliable D call. The CDR3 is 11 residues long. Trimming left V 5 bases short and J 9 bases short, with 8 bases between. The V gene's germline CDR1 is SEHNR and CDR2 FQNEAQ (reference sequence). The CDR3 bases are TGTGCCAGCAGCCGTGGGGTTGAGCAGTTCTTC. This codes for CASSRGVEQFF.

The chain couples TRBV30 to TRBJ2-1; D not certain. The germline V gene has CDR1 GTSNPN and CDR2 SVGIG (reference sequence). V was pared by 2 bases and J by 4 bases, with 12 bases between. This CDR3 is 14 amino acids long. The CDR3 spells CAWSIDPRYNEQFF. CDR3 nucleotides: TGTGCCTGGAGTATAGATCCCCGTTACAATGAGCAGTTCTTC.